This T cell receptor (beta chain) appears in the sequencing data of a study of long-term antiretroviral therapy in people with HIV (dated by TCRdb to the early 2020s). Broadly, across the study: The earliest samples were collected roughly a decade before the 2015 WHO recommendation for immediate ART, at a time when ART was usually postponed until CD4 counts fell. Whether ART initiation and durable HIV suppression were associated with changes in peripheral blood TRB repertoire composition and diversity was tested in a retrospective serial study. The cohort contributed 150 to 200 cryopreserved PBMC samples from about 30 adults with confirmed HIV infection, collected serially over a mean of approximately six years (range 1-12). About two fifths of the roughly 30 participants with HIV were female. No cross-contamination during QIAcube processing turned up in test extractions that ran a monoclonal T-cell line alongside 30 to 35 polyclonal samples. Paper-wide results and their limitations: Because pre-ART samples had limited cell numbers, unsorted PBMC were profiled rather than sorted CD4+ and CD8+ T cells. Limited PBMC availability meant only the TCR beta chain was sequenced, without alpha chain pairing. Samples dated from about 2004 to 2017, and the ART regimens used may be less effective than current ones. Narrower CDR3 length ranges were observed in HIV repertoires than in controls, and an antigen-experienced repertoire with only a slight naive shift after ART was suggested by the network structure. No data were available on ART adherence, viral resistance or therapy changes, limiting inferences about post-ART repertoire changes. A significant increase in TRB diversity was found to be associated with ART initiation, although TRB diversity was observed to remain significantly below that of transplant donor controls even after long-term ART. Expanded TRB clones identified before ART initiation dominated the repertoire at all time points, although this dominance fluctuated and declined in many PLHIV after ART.

The immunoSEQ hsTCRB v3.0 assay was used at survey level resolution for TRB variable region sequencing. The target sequencing depth for TRB was about 40,000-50,000 T-cell genomes per sample. An Illumina MiSeq with a v3 150-cycle kit was used to sequence the pooled TRB libraries. As for the authors' bioinformatics: Analysis of repertoires was carried out in R inside a reproducible Nextflow workflow spanning QC, data transformation and analysis. LymphoSeq2, an R package for exploring AIRR-Seq data, was used to implement custom analyses. Several samples yielding fewer than 5000 total TRB sequences were excluded, leaving approximately 200 analyzed HIV repertoires. Among the 180 or so HIV repertoires that were kept, around 60 were collected before ART initiation and about 130 were collected after ART initiation. Each repertoire was downsampled to 5000 TRB nucleotide sequences, and summary statistics were averaged across 100 downsampling iterations. Only TRB sequences with CDR3 regions of at least seven amino acids were retained for analysis. Two measures captured diversity: a Shannon entropy-derived clonality score and the Gini coefficient. In the repertoire networks, any two of the top 5000 CDR3 amino acid sequences were linked whenever the two sequences differed by an edit distance of one. Antigen specificity groups and MHC restriction were predicted for TRB CDR3 amino acid sequences with GLIPH2. To flag known CMV, EBV, HIV or tissue antigen associations, CDR3 amino acid sequences were matched against VDJdb and McPAS-TCR. Pre-ART, post-ART and control groups were compared with Wilcoxon signed-rank tests and Holm-Bonferroni correction. Not all clones reach the TCRdb copy of this immuneACCESS table, which keeps in-frame sequences only. Checked studies attribute under half of the gap to unresolved V genes and leave the rest unexplained. V and J calls and clone size follow that table, whereas D and trimming were derived from the DNA. This sample holds about 32,000 clones; approximately 83% were observed only once. Together, the top ten hold approximately 10% of the sample.

To be included, a participant needed at least one PBMC sample from before ART initiation plus at least two post-ART samples. Every participant with HIV received treatment in the United States of America. Before DNA extraction, cryopreserved samples of about 0.9-10 million PBMC were thawed and then washed. At the time of the earliest PBMC sample, participants with HIV were aged between roughly 20 and 54 years. Per participant, PBMC samples came from 1-4 timepoints prior to ART initiation and 2-8 timepoints following ART initiation, for a median of 7 samples. Serial HIV viral load, CD4+ T-cell count, ART history and demographic data were obtained for every participant. A Qiagen kit on a QIAcube was used to extract genomic DNA from unsorted PBMC, with samples processed in batches of 12. Counted from cysteine to phenylalanine, this CDR3 has 13 amino acids. The sequence is cut down to CDR3 DNA, 39 bases in frame from base 1. CDR1 and CDR2, per the germline V gene, are SNHLY and FYNNEI. Clipping removes 6 bases from V and 7 bases from J, with 4 as the unmatched junction base count.

Concerning this clone: Its antigen remains unidentified. No much larger clone exists at a distance of one base, and base qualities are not known.

The chain joins TRBV2 to TRBJ1-4, and 8 junctional nucleotides match TRBD1. The material sequenced was unsorted PBMCs, taken 2.2 years after starting antiretroviral therapy. This TCR was sampled from a man in his late teens or twenties with HIV. The DNA sequence is given as TGTGCCAGCAGGGACAGGGAGAGTGAAAAACTGTTTTTT. This encodes CASRDRESEKLFF.